This paragraph reports one T cell receptor (beta chain). V lost 0 bases, J lost 6 bases, and 13 bases lay in between. In germline, CDR1 is SGDLS, CDR2 YYNGEE. The CDR3 consists of 14 residues. The sample originates from a study of T cells in Graves' hyperthyroidism and ophthalmopathy. Amplification yielded TCR beta CDR3 regions, with RNA transcripts as the source. HTBI primers were the set used in a first-round RT-PCR of the TCR CDR3. Via MiXCR, TCRdb re-called the multiplex PCR reads, giving one row per CDR3 protein. The sample lists about 720,000 distinct CDR3 sequences; approximately 18% were seen once.

This receptor was obtained from a woman aged 45-65 years with Graves' hyperthyroidism that later progressed to Graves' ophthalmopathy. The sequencing sample was made of blood. The V and J genes are TRBV9 and TRBJ2-7; no clear D gene. In DNA form, the CDR3 reads TGTGCCAGCAGCGTAGATTGGCAGGTCGGCGAGCAGTACTTC. It yields the protein CASSVDWQVGEQYF.